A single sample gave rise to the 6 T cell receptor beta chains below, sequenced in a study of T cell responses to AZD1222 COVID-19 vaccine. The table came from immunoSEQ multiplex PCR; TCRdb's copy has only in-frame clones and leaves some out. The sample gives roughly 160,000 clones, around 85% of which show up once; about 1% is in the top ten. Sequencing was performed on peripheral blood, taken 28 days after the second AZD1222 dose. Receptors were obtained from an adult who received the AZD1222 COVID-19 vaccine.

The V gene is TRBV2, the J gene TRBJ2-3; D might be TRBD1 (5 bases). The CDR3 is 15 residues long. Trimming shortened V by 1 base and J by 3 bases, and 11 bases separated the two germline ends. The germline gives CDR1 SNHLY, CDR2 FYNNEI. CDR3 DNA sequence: TGTGCCAGCAGTGAAGAGGGGTACGAGACAGATACGCAGTATTTT. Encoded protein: CASSEEGYETDTQYF.

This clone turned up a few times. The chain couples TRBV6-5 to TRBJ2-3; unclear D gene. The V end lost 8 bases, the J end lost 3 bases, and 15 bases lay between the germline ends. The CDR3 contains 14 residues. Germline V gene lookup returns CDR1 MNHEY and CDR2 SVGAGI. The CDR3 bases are TGTGCCAGCGGAGCCCTAGTCGGTACAGATACGCAGTATTTT. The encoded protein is CASGALVGTDTQYF.

CDR3 coding DNA: TGTGCCAGCAGCGTATCGGGGGGGCCTAGAGATACGCAGTATTTT. Amino acid sequence: CASSVSGGPRDTQYF. This sequence joins TRBV9 and TRBJ2-3; 8 nucleotides line up with TRBD2. The germline V gene encodes CDR1 SGDLS and CDR2 YYNGEE. V was clipped by 1 base and J by 5 bases; unmatched bases: 6. The CDR3 contains 15 residues.

CDR3 coding DNA: TGTGCCAGCAGTTATATGGCAGGGAAAACTGAAGCTTTCTTT. Translating it yields CASSYMAGKTEAFF. This chain uses TRBV6-5 with TRBJ1-1, with D perhaps TRBD1 (5 bases). V gave up 3 bases and J gave up 5 bases, with 13 bases separating them. Germline values: CDR1 MNHEY, CDR2 SVGAGI. The CDR3 totals 14 residues.

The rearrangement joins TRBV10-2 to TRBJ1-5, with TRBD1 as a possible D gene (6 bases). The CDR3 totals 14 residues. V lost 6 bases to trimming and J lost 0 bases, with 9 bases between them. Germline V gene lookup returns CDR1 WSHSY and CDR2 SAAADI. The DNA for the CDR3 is TGCGCCAGCAGGGAACAGGGTAGCAATCAGCCCCAGCATTTT. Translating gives CASREQGSNQPQHF.

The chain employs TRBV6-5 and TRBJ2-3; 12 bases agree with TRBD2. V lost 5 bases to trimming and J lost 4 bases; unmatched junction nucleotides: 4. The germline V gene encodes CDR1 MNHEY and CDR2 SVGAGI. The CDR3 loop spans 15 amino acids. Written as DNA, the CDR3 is TGTGCCAGCAGTAGACTAGCGGGGGACGCAGATACGCAGTATTTT. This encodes CASSRLAGDADTQYF.